This TCR beta chain was recorded in a study of monozygotic twins with inflammatory bowel disease. Study-wide results and limits: Data gave no support to a single strong signal or clonotype associated with IBD. The sharing of clonotypes with others was lower in IBD patients than in healthy twins, especially with disease activity.

As to this clonotype: Its specificity is not known.

This CDR3 contains 14 residues. CDR1 and CDR2 from the germline V gene are KGHSH and LQKENI. Making each TCR library took 3,500 to 4,000 ng of total RNA. TCRdb processed the 5' RACE reads again and assigns one entry to each CDR3 protein, with no DNA. The data include approximately 400,000 distinct CDR3 sequences; the top ten clones carry 2% to 3%. This sequence was found in a human donor with ulcerative colitis or Crohn's disease, or a healthy co-twin of an affected twin (not recorded which). The rearrangement joins TRBV18 to TRBJ1-6. Sequencing used blood. CDR3 sequence reads: CASSPGSVNSPLHF.